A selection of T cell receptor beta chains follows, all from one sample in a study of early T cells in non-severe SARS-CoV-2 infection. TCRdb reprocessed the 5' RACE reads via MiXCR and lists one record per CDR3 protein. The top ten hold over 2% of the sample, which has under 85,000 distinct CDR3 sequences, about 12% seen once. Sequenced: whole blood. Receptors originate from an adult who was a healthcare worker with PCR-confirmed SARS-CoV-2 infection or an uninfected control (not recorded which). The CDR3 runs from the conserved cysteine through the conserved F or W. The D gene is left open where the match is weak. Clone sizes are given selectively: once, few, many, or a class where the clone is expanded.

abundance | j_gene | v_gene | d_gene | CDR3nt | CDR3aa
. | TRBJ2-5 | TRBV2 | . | TGTGCCAGCAGTGAAGACGGTTCAGGAAGAGAGACCCAGTACTTC | CASSEDGSGRETQYF
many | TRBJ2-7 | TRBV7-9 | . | TGTGCCAGCAGCTCCGAGACACCTCGAGAGCAGTACTTC | CASSSETPREQYF
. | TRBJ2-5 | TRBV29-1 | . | TGCAGCGTCGACGGACAGACCCAAGAGACCCAGTACTTC | CSVDGQTQETQYF
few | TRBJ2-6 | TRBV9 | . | TGTGCCAGCAGCGTAGGCGGGACAGAACCGTCTGGGGCCAACGTCCTGACTTTC | CASSVGGTEPSGANVLTF
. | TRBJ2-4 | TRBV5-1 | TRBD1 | TGCGCCAGCAGCCCACCTCGACAGGGTTCGCACATTCAGTACTTC | CASSPPRQGSHIQYF
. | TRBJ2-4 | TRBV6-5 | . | TGTGCCAGCAGTTACGGGGCCTTAGCCAAAAACATTCAGTACTTC | CASSYGALAKNIQYF
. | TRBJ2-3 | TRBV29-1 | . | TGCAGCGTCCTCACAATCACAGATACGCAGTATTTT | CSVLTITDTQYF
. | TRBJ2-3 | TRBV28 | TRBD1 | TGTGCCAGCGGGGAGGGACAGGGCCCTACAGATACGCAGTATTTT | CASGEGQGPTDTQYF
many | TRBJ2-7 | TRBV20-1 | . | TGCAGTGCTAGAGATCCCGGGGGCAGGGAATACGAGCAGTACTTC | CSARDPGGREYEQYF
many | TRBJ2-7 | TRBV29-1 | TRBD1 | TGCAGCGTGGCCGGACAGGTCTACGAGCAGTACTTC | CSVAGQVYEQYF
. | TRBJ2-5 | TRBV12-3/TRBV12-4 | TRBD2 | TGTGCCAGCACCCCGAGCGGGGGGGGCGAGACCCAGTACTTC | CASTPSGGGETQYF
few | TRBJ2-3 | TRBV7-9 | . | TGTGCCAGCAGCCCCGCCCTCACAGATACGCAGTATTTT | CASSPALTDTQYF
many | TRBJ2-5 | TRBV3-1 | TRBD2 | TGTGCCAGCAGCTATGGACTAGCGGGAGGAGGAGAGACCCAGTACTTC | CASSYGLAGGGETQYF
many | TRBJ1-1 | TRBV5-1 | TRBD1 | TGCGCCAGTACCCGGGACAGGGGCCCGGGCACTGAAGCTTTCTTT | CASTRDRGPGTEAFF
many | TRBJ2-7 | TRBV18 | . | TGTGCCAGCTCACCGGCAGCCTACGAGCAGTACTTC | CASSPAAYEQYF
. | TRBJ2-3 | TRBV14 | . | TGTGCCAGCAGCCAAGAACATCCGTTGAGAATAAATACGCAGTATTTT | CASSQEHPLRINTQYF
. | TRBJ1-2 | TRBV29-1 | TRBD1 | TGCAGCGTGGGGACAGGGGGCGACTATGGCTACACCTTC | CSVGTGGDYGYTF
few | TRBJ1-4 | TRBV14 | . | TGTGCCAGCAGCCAAGCGGGTGAAAAACTGTTTTTT | CASSQAGEKLFF
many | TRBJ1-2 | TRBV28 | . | TGTGCCAGCCGCATCTCAGGGGCACTATCTTATGGCTACACCTTC | CASRISGALSYGYTF
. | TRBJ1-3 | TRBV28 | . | TGTGCCAGCAGTCCGCAGGGCGGTACTGGAAACACCATATATTTT | CASSPQGGTGNTIYF
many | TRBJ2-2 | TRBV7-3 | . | TGTGCCAGCAGCTTACTTCATGGGAACACCGGGGAGCTGTTTTTT | CASSLLHGNTGELFF
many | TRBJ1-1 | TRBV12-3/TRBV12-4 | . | TGTGCCAGCAGCCGCACACCGTTGGCTTTCTTT | CASSRTPLAFF
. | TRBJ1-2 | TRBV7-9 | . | TGTGCCAGCAGCTTAGGGGTCAGGGAAAGTGGCTACACCTTC | CASSLGVRESGYTF
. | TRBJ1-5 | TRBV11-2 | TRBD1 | TGTGCCAGCAGCCCCCGGGGGGGACAGGGGGCTGTTCAGCCCCAGCATTTT | CASSPRGGQGAVQPQHF
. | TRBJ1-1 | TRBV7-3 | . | TGTGCCAGCAGCTTAACCGGCGGGGCAAACACTGAAGCTTTCTTT | CASSLTGGANTEAFF
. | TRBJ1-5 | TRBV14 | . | TGTGCCAGCAGCCCCGGGCAAGGGAACAATCAGCCCCAGCATTTT | CASSPGQGNNQPQHF
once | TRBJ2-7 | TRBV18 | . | TGTGCCAGCTCACCATCGGGGGCCCTCTACGAGCAGTACTTC | CASSPSGALYEQYF
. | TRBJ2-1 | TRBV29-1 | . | TGCAGCGTCCCTGGGCGGTTCTCCTACAATGAGCAGTTCTTC | CSVPGRFSYNEQFF
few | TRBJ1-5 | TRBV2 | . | TGTGCCAGCAGTGAAGGTACAGGCTTACAGCCCCAGCATTTT | CASSEGTGLQPQHF